These 15 T cell receptor beta chains share one sample of origin, sequenced in a study of shared clonotypes between healthy human individuals. Assay used: immunoSEQ multiplex PCR; TCRdb lists only in-frame clones, some missing. The sample shows roughly 600,000 clones, more than 95% of them seen only once. Positively selected for CCR7, the CD45RO-negative cells used as naive CD8 cells excluded terminally differentiated effector memory CD45RA+ cells. Sample: naive CD8+ T cells sorted from blood. Receptors were obtained from a man younger than 40 in good health.

This clone has just one count. The J gene is TRBJ1-5, the V gene TRBV7-2; D not resolved. Germline-derived CDR1 and CDR2 are SGHTA and FQGNSA. V was clipped by 5 bases and J by 1 base, with 12 bases between them. The CDR3 contains 15 residues. CDR3 sequence: CASSRGFGSNQPQHF. The CDR3 DNA sequence: TGTGCCAGCAGCCGGGGTTTTGGGAGCAATCAGCCCCAGCATTTT.

The rearrangement joins TRBV5-1 to TRBJ2-7, with 7 bases aligning to TRBD1. In germline, CDR1 is SGHRS, CDR2 YFSETQ. Losses at the gene ends were 0 bases for V and 3 bases for J; bases not matched to a gene: 6. The CDR3 runs to 15 residues. As DNA, the CDR3 is TGCGCCAGCAGCTTGGGGGCGACAGGGAACTACGAGCAGTACTTC. Its translation: CASSLGATGNYEQYF.

The chain joins TRBV9 to TRBJ2-7; D tentatively fits TRBD1 or TRBD2 (5 bases each). The V gene lost 0 bases and the J gene lost 5 bases, with 15 bases spanning the gap. Germline CDR1 and CDR2: SGDLS and YYNGEE. This CDR3 contains 15 residues. CDR3 DNA: TGTGCCAGCAGCGTAGACTGGGGGTGGGGTAACGAGCAGTACTTC. This codes for CASSVDWGWGNEQYF.

The genes are TRBV5-1 and TRBJ1-1, with 8 bases fitting TRBD1. V trimming: 3 bases; J trimming: 5 bases; junction bases outside the gene matches: 6. In germline, CDR1 is SGHRS, CDR2 YFSETQ. The length of the CDR3 is 14 residues. The CDR3 protein is CASSSRTGWTEAFF. In DNA, the CDR3 is TGCGCCAGCAGCTCCCGGACAGGGTGGACTGAAGCTTTCTTT.

The chain joins TRBV4-3 to TRBJ2-5; 8 nucleotides line up with TRBD2. Germline V gives CDR1 LGHNA, CDR2 YSLEER. The trim removed 5 bases at V and 4 bases at J, leaving 15 bases unmatched. CDR3 length: 17 amino acids. The CDR3 region is CASSRTELGGRPETQYF. The CDR3 DNA is TGCGCCAGCAGCAGGACCGAACTGGGCGGGAGGCCAGAGACCCAGTACTTC.

This chain links TRBV27 with TRBJ2-7; D gene unclear. Trimming cost V 3 bases and J 0 bases, with 6 bases left between them. The length of the CDR3 is 13 residues. From germline, CDR1 is MNHEY and CDR2 SMNVEV (reference sequence). This CDR3 is CASSFRTSYEQYF. CDR3 DNA sequence: TGTGCCAGCAGTTTTCGGACCTCCTACGAGCAGTACTTC.

The chain links TRBV7-6 to TRBJ2-7; D is tentatively TRBD1 or TRBD2 (6 bases each). V was trimmed by 5 bases and J by 5 bases, leaving 16 bases between them. The germline V gene has CDR1 SGHVS and CDR2 FNYEAQ. The CDR3 consists of 14 residues. CDR3 DNA: TGTGCCAGCAGCCCGACGTCGGGGGCCCACGAGCAGTACTTC. Translating gives CASSPTSGAHEQYF.

The CDR3 region is CASSPTLTGMNTEAFF. DNA of the CDR3: TGTGCCAGCAGCCCGACCCTAACAGGAATGAACACTGAAGCTTTCTTT. The V gene is TRBV11-2, the J gene TRBJ1-1; the D gene is possibly TRBD1 (5 bases). CDR1 and CDR2 (germline): SGHAT, FQNNGV. Trimming took off 5 bases at V and 0 bases at J, with 16 bases between the two ends. This CDR3 region has 16 residues.

V and J are TRBV6-4 and TRBJ2-1, with TRBD2 identical over 10 bases. The CDR3 consists of 14 residues. The ends lost 5 bases at V and 9 bases at J; junction bases unmatched: 7. Germline V gene data show CDR1 as MRHNA and CDR2 as SNTAGT. CDR3 sequence: CASSLLAGVGEQFF. CDR3 DNA sequence: TGTGCCAGCAGTCTCCTAGCGGGAGTAGGTGAGCAGTTCTTC.

This clone was detected only once. The CDR3 DNA sequence: TGTGCCTGGAGTACTTTGGGACAGGGGGCAAGACAGCCCCAGCATTTT. Encoded protein: CAWSTLGQGARQPQHF. V is TRBV30 and J is TRBJ1-5; 12 nucleotides align to TRBD1. The V and J ends lost 2 bases and 7 bases, in that order; junction bases with no gene match: 9. The CDR3 loop spans 16 amino acids. Per the germline V gene, CDR1 is GTSNPN and CDR2 is SVGIG (reference sequence).

V gene TRBV13 combines with J gene TRBJ2-7; 8 bases align to TRBD2. Germline CDR1 is PRHDT and CDR2 is FYEKMQ (reference sequence). J lost 6 bases, V lost 3 bases, and 7 bases had no gene match. The CDR3 sequence is 14 residues long. This chain's CDR3 is CASSFGREGREQYF. CDR3 sequence (DNA): TGTGCCAGCAGCTTCGGCCGGGAGGGCCGCGAGCAGTACTTC.

V gene TRBV5-1 combines with J gene TRBJ2-7; 10 positions agree with TRBD1. The CDR3 spans 14 residues. V lost 5 bases, J lost 6 bases, and 8 bases stayed unmatched. CDR1 is SGHRS, CDR2 YFSETQ, per germline. CDR3 protein: CASSKYDRGPEQYF. The CDR3 DNA is TGCGCCAGCAGTAAATACGACAGGGGGCCCGAGCAGTACTTC.

V is TRBV12-5 and J is TRBJ1-5; D unresolved. Trimming removed 5 bases from V and 0 bases from J, with 14 bases in between. The CDR3 contains 16 residues. Per the germline V gene, CDR1 is LGHNT and CDR2 is FRNRAP. Here the CDR3 DNA reads TGTGCTAGTGGTCTATACCAGCCGTATAGCAATCAGCCCCAGCATTTT. It is translated as CASGLYQPYSNQPQHF.

CDR3 nucleotides: TGTGCCAGCAGTTTTCTTTCCGGGAGGGGTGCCTACGAGCAGTACTTC. Translated: CASSFLSGRGAYEQYF. The chain joins TRBV27 to TRBJ2-7; the match to TRBD2 covers 8 bases. CDR1 is MNHEY, CDR2 SMNVEV, per germline (reference sequence). This CDR3 is built from 16 residues. Trimming at V came to 3 bases and at J to 2 bases, leaving 9 bases not matched to a gene.

The V call is TRBV7-8, the J call TRBJ2-7; 13 bases map to TRBD2. The CDR3 consists of 15 residues. Trimming removed 4 bases from V and 5 bases from J; junction bases left unmatched: 5. Per germline, CDR1 SGHVS and CDR2 FQNEAQ. CDR3 sequence reads: CASSSTSGRADEQYF. CDR3 DNA: TGTGCCAGCAGCTCCACTAGCGGGAGGGCCGACGAGCAGTACTTC.